The 8 T cell receptor beta chains in this list originate from one sample, sequenced in a study of shared clonotypes between healthy human individuals. Positively selected for CCR7, the CD45RO-negative cells used as naive CD8 cells excluded terminally differentiated effector memory CD45RA+ cells. Produced via immunoSEQ multiplex PCR; TCRdb's table is partial and in-frame only. The data show some 2,100,000 clones, about 93% seen once. Sequenced sample: naive CD8+ T cells from PBMCs. These TCRs come from a man aged 18 to 29 in good health. Some clones in this sample may be carry-over from other donors' samples.

The rearrangement joins TRBV7-8 to TRBJ2-5; unclear D gene. The ends were cut back, 5 bases at V and 5 bases at J, with 6 bases in the middle. Germline V gives CDR1 SGHVS, CDR2 FQNEAQ. The CDR3 covers 11 residues. DNA of the CDR3: TGTGCCAGCAGCCAAGGGGAGACCCAGTACTTC. Residues: CASSQGETQYF.

The CDR3 DNA is TGTGCCATCAGCTTTTCCGGGACACTGAACACCGGGGAGCTGTTTTTT. Protein product: CAISFSGTLNTGELFF. The rearrangement uses TRBV10-3 and TRBJ2-2, with D tentatively TRBD1 (6 bases). Germline V CDR1 and CDR2: ENHRY, SYGVKD. Deletions cut 6 bases from V and 1 base from J, with 15 bases between. The CDR3 contains 16 residues.

This sequence joins TRBV4-1 and TRBJ1-2, with TRBD1 as a possible D gene (5 bases). This CDR3 contains 13 residues. V was trimmed by 3 bases and J by 8 bases, leaving 13 bases between them. Germline-derived CDR1 and CDR2 are MGHRA and YSYEKL. The CDR3 nucleotides read TGCGCCAGCAGCCACCCCTCCGGGGACGGCTACACCTTC. Translation: CASSHPSGDGYTF.

CDR3 in amino acids: CASREGASYEQYF. CDR3 DNA: TGTGCCAGTAGGGAGGGTGCCTCCTACGAGCAGTACTTC. The chain links TRBV19 to TRBJ2-7; maybe TRBD2 (6 bases). CDR1 is LNHDA, CDR2 SQIVND, per germline (reference sequence). Trimming stripped 6 bases from V and 0 bases from J, with 9 bases between. The CDR3 runs 13 residues.

V and J are TRBV29-1 and TRBJ2-7; D gene unclear. The V end lost 1 base, the J end lost 0 bases, and 10 bases lay between the germline ends. Germline V gene lookup returns CDR1 SQVTM and CDR2 ANQGSEA. The CDR3 has 14 residues. The CDR3 loop is CSVEGGGGSYEQYF. The CDR3 DNA reads TGCAGCGTTGAAGGCGGTGGCGGCTCCTACGAGCAGTACTTC.

As to this clone: Other DNA sequences in this sample translate to the same CDR3. The CDR3 bases are TGTGCCAGCAGTTTTACAGGAGGAACCTACGAGCAGTACTTC. This sequence encodes CASSFTGGTYEQYF. The J gene is TRBJ2-7, the V gene TRBV27; D assignment may be TRBD1 or TRBD2 (5 bases each). This CDR3 is built from 14 residues. V was cut by 3 bases and J by 2 bases, with 11 bases left in between. Germline CDR1 reads MNHEY; CDR2 reads SMNVEV (reference sequence).

The V gene is TRBV5-1, the J gene TRBJ1-2, with 7 bases that match TRBD1. V was clipped by 4 bases and J by 2 bases; unmatched bases: 14. Germline V CDR1 and CDR2: SGHRS, YFSETQ. The CDR3 spans 17 residues. CDR3 bases: TGCGCCAGCAGCCCCAGGGCGGGACAGAGTCCGAACTATGGCTACACCTTC. It translates to CASSPRAGQSPNYGYTF.

V and J are TRBV9 and TRBJ2-2, with D maybe TRBD1 (6 bases). Trimming took 4 bases from V and 6 from J, leaving 10 bases between them. The germline V gene has CDR1 SGDLS and CDR2 YYNGEE. The CDR3 totals 13 residues. The CDR3 coding sequence is TGTGCCAGCAGCACACAGGGTTCCGGGGAGCTGTTTTTT. Translation gives CASSTQGSGELFF.